Sequencing of this T cell receptor (beta chain) was carried out in a study of glioma-infiltrating T cells after dendritic cell vaccination. Turning to the study itself: Dendritic cells derived from monocytes and pulsed with autologous tumor lysate formed the vaccine. Patients received three intradermal dendritic cell vaccine injections at biweekly intervals.

CDR3 size: 17 residues. Germline V gene data show CDR1 as SGHTS and CDR2 as YDEGEE. V lost 0 bases to trimming and J lost 7 bases, with 20 bases between them. Turning to this clone: The antigen is not known.

Here immunoSEQ multiplex PCR was the method, and the copy in TCRdb shows in-frame clones only, minus some. The sample shows fewer than 110,000 clones, roughly 76% of them seen only once. The study's findings and limits: Higher TCR clonality did not directly relate to longer survival.

Selection required adequate fresh-frozen tumor tissue plus more than two years' survival data. This chain uses TRBV5-8 with TRBJ2-1; tentative D call: TRBD1 (6 bases). Sequences were derived from blood, sampled before dendritic cell vaccination. The TCR sequence derives from a human donor with glioblastoma. The CDR3 loop reads CASSLGSGHRIMNEQFF. CDR3 bases: TGTGCCAGCAGCTTGGGATCGGGACACCGTATTATGAATGAGCAGTTCTTC.